This record concerns one T cell receptor (beta chain) sequence. Its antigen is still unknown. This entry comes from a study of cytomegalovirus exposure and HLA in healthy donors. Overall study results and limits: Through in vitro validation, three CMV-associated chains were shown to be specific for CMV antigens. Accurate predictions that matched the HLA-A and HLA-B alleles of most subjects were reportedly made from TCR beta sequences.

The PCR had 60 Vbeta and 13 Jbeta primers. Per the study methods: Counted up in a later analysis, unique TCR beta chains came to some 82 million, with some 9.9 million shared. Produced via immunoSEQ multiplex PCR; TCRdb's table is partial and in-frame only. V, J and clone size reflect that table, while D and trimming were determined from the DNA. The table lists tens of thousands of clones, 81% of them singletons. Germline-derived CDR1 and CDR2 are LNHDA and SQIVND (reference sequence). This CDR3 spans 13 amino acids. V dropped 5 bases and J dropped 0 bases, with 7 bases sitting between them. J is TRBJ1-1 and V is TRBV19; D remains ambiguous. The sequence derives from a girl aged 2 to 9 in good health and CMV-seropositive. The sequenced sample consisted of PBMCs. DNA for the CDR3: TGTGCCAGTAGTGCCAGTTTGAACACTGAAGCTTTCTTT. Protein sequence: CASSASLNTEAFF.